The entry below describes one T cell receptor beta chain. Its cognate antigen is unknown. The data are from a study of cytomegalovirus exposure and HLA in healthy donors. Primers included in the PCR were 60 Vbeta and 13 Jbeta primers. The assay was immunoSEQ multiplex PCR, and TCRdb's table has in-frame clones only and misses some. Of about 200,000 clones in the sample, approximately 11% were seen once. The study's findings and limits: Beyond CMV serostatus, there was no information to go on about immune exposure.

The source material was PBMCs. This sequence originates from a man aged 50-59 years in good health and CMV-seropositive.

The DNA for the CDR3 is TGCGCCAGCAGCTTGGCCGCAGCGGGTGGCTCCTACAATGAGCAGTTCTTC. Amino acids: CASSLAAAGGSYNEQFF. The chain uses TRBV5-1 and TRBJ2-1, with D maybe TRBD2 (6 bases). V lost 0 bases and J lost 0, with 13 bases in between. The CDR3 runs 17 residues. Looked up from germline, CDR1 is SGHRS and CDR2 is YFSETQ.